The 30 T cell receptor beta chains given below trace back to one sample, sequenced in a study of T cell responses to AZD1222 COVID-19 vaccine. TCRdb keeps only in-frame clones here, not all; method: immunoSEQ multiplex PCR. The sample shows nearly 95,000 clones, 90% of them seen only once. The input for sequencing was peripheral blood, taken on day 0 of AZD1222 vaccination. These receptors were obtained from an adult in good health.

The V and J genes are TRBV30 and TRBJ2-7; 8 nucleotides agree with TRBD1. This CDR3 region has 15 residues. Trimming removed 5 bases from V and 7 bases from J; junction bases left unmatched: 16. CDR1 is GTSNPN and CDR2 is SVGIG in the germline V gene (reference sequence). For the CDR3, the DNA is TGTGCCTGGGTGACCCAGGACAGGGCCTTGGGGGAGCAGTACTTC. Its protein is CAWVTQDRALGEQYF.

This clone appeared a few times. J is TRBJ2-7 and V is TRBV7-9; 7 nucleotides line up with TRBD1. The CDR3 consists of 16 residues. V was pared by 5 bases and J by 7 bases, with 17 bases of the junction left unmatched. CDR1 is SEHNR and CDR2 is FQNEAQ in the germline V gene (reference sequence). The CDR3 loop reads CASSPDRVAMGYEQYF. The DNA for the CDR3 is TGTGCCAGCAGCCCTGACAGGGTGGCTATGGGGTATGAGCAGTACTTC.

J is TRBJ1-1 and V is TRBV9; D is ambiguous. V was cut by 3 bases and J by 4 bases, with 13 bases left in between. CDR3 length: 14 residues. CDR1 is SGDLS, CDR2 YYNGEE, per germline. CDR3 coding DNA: TGTGCCAGCAGCGCACACGTCCTGCCCACTGAAGCTTTCTTT. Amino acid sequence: CASSAHVLPTEAFF.

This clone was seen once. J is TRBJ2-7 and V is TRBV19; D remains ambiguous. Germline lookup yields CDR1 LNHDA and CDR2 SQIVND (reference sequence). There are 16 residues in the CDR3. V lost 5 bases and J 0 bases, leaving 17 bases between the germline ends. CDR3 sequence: CASSPVLTSSSYEQYF. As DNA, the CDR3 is TGTGCCAGTAGTCCGGTACTGACTTCGAGCTCCTACGAGCAGTACTTC. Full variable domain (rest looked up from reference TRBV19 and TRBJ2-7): DGGITQSPKYLFRKEGQNVTLSCEQNLNHDAMYWYRQDPGQGLRLIYYSQIVNDFQKGDIAEGYSVSREKKESFPLTVTSAQKNPTAFYLCASSPVLTSSSYEQYFGPGTRLTVT.

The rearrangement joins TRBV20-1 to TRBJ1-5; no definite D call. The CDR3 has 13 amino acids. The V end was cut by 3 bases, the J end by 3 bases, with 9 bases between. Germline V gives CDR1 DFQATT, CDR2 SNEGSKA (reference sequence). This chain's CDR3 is CSASPRVNQPQHF. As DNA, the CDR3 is TGCAGTGCTAGTCCCAGAGTCAATCAGCCCCAGCATTTT.

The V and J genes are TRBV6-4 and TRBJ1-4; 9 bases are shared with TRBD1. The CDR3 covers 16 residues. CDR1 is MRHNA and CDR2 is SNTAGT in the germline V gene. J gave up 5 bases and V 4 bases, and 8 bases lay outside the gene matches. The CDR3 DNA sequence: TGTGCCAGCAGTGGGGACAGGGTGATTTACAATGAAAAACTGTTTTTT. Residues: CASSGDRVIYNEKLFF.

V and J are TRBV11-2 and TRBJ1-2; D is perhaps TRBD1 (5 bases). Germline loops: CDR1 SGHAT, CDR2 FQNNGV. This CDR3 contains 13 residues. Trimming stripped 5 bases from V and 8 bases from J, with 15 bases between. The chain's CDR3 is CASSAGPPWGYTF. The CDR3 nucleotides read TGTGCCAGCAGCGCGGGACCCCCGTGGGGCTACACCTTC.

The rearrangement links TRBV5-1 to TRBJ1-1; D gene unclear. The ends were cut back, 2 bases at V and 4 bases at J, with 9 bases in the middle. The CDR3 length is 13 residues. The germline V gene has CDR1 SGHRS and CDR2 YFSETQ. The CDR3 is CASSFDSGTEAFF. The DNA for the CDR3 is TGCGCCAGCAGCTTCGATTCCGGCACTGAAGCTTTCTTT.

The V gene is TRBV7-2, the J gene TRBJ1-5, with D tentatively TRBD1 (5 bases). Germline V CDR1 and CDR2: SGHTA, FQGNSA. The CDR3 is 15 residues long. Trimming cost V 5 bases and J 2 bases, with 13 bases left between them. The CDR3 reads CASSPPRGGNQPQHF. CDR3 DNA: TGTGCCAGCAGCCCACCGAGGGGAGGCAATCAGCCCCAGCATTTT.

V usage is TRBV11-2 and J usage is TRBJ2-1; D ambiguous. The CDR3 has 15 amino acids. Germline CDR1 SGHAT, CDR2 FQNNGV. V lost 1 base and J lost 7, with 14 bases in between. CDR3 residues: CASSLVGPPENEQFF. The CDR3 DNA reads TGTGCCAGCAGCTTAGTTGGGCCCCCCGAAAATGAGCAGTTCTTC.

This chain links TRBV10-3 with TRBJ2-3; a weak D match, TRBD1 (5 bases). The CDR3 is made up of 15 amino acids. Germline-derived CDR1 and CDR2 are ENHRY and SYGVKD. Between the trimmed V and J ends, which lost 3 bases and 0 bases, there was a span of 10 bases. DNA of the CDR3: TGTGCCATCAGTGAAGGGTGGGGCAGCACAGATACGCAGTATTTT. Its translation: CAISEGWGSTDTQYF.

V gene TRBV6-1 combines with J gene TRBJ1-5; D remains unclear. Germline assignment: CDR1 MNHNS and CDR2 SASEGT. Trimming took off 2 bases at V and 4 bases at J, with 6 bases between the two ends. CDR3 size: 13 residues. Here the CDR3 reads CASSERENQPQHF. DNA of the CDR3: TGTGCCAGCAGTGAAAGGGAAAATCAGCCCCAGCATTTT.

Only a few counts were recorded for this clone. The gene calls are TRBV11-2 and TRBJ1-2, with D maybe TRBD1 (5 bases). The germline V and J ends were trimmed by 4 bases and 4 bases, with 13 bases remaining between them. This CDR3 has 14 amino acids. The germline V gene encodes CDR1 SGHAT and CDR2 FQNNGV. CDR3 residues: CASSYERGSYGYTF. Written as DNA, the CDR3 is TGTGCCAGCAGCTACGAACGGGGGAGCTATGGCTACACCTTC.

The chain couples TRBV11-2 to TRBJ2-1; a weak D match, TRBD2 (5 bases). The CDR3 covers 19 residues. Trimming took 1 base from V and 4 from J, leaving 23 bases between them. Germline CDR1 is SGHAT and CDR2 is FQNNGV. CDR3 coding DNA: TGTGCCAGCAGCTTAGTATTAGGACTTGGTGCGGACGGATACAATGAGCAGTTCTTC. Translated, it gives CASSLVLGLGADGYNEQFF.

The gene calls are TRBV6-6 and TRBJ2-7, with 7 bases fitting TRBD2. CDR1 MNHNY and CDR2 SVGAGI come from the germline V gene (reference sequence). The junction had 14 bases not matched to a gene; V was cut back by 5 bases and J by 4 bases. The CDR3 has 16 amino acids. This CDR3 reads CASSPPAGKVGYEQYF. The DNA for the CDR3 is TGTGCCAGCAGTCCTCCAGCGGGGAAGGTCGGTTACGAGCAGTACTTC.

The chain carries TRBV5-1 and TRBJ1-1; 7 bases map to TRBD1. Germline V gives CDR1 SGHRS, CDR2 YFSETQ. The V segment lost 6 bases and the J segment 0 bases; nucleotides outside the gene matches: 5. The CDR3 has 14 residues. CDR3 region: CASNPTGLNTEAFF. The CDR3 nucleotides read TGCGCCAGCAACCCGACAGGGCTGAACACTGAAGCTTTCTTT.

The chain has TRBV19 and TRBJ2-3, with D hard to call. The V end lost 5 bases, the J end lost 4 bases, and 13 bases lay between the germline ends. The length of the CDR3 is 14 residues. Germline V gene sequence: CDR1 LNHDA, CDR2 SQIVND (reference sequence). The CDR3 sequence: CASSLRSSPDTQYF. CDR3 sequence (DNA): TGTGCCAGTAGTCTGCGTAGTTCGCCAGATACGCAGTATTTT.

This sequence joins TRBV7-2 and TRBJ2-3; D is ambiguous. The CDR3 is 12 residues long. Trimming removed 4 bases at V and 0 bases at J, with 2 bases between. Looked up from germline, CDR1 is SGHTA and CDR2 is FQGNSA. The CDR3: CASSYSTDTQYF. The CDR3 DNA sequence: TGTGCCAGCAGCTACAGCACAGATACGCAGTATTTT.

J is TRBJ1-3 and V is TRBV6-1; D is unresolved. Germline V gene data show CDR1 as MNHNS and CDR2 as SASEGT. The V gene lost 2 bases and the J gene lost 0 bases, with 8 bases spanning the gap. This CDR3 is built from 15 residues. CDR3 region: CASSEIAASGNTIYF. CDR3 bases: TGTGCCAGCAGTGAAATCGCGGCCTCTGGAAACACCATATATTTT.

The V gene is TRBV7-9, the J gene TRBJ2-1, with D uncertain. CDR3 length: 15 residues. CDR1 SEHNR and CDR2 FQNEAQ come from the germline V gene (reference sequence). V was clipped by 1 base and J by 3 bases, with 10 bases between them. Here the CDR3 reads CASSLVALGYNEQFF. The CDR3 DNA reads TGTGCCAGCAGCTTAGTAGCTTTGGGCTACAATGAGCAGTTCTTC. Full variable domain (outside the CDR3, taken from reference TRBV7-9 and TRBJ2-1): DTGVSQNPRHKITKRGQNVTFRCDPISEHNRLYWYRQTLGQGPEFLTYFQNEAQLEKSRLLSDRFSAERPKGSFSTLEIQRTEQGDSAMYLCASSLVALGYNEQFFGPGTRLTVL.

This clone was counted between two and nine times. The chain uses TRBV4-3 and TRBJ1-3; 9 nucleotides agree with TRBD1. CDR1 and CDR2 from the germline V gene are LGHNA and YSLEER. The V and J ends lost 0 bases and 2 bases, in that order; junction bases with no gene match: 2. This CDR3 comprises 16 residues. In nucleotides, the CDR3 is TGCGCCAGCAGCCAAGACCGACAGGGGGCTGGAAACACCATATATTTT. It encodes CASSQDRQGAGNTIYF.

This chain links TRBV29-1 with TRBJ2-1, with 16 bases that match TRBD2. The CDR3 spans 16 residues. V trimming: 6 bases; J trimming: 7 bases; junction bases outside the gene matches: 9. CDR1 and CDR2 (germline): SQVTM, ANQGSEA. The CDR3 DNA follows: TGCAGCGTGGTGGGACTAGCGGGGGGGCACGGGAATGAGCAGTTCTTC. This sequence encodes CSVVGLAGGHGNEQFF.

CDR3 amino acids: CASSEKENTEAFF. The CDR3 DNA is TGTGCCAGCAGCGAAAAGGAGAACACTGAAGCTTTCTTT. The V and J genes are TRBV3-1 (or the pseudogene TRBV3-2) and TRBJ1-1; D uncertain. This CDR3 comprises 13 residues. Looked up from germline, CDR1 is LGHDT and CDR2 is YNNKEL (reference sequence). The V end lost 5 bases, the J end lost 1 base, and 8 bases lay between the germline ends.

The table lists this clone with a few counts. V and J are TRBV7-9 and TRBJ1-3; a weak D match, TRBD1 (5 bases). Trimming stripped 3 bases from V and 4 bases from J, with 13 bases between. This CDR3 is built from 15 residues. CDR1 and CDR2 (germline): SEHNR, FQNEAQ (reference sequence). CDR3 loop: CASSLTGGKGNTIYF. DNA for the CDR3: TGTGCCAGCAGCTTGACCGGGGGGAAAGGAAACACCATATATTTT.

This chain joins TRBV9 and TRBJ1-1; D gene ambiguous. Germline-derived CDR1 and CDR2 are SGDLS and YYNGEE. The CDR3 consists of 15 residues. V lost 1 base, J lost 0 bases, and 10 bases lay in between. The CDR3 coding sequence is TGTGCCAGCAGCGTAAACCCCCGGTTGAACACTGAAGCTTTCTTT. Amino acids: CASSVNPRLNTEAFF.

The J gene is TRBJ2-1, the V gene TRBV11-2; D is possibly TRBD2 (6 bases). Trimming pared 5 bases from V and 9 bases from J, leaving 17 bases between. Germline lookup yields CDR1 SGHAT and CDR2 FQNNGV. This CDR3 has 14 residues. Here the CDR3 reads CASSPRRGNAEQFF. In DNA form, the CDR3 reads TGTGCCAGCAGCCCACGGAGGGGAAACGCTGAGCAGTTCTTC. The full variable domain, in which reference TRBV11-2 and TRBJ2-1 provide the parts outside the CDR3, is EAGVAQSPRYKIIEKRQSVAFWCNPISGHATLYWYQQILGQGPKLLIQFQNNGVVDDSQLPKDRFSAERLKGVDSTLKIQPAKLEDSAVYLCASSPRRGNAEQFFGPGTRLTVL.

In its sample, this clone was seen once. CDR3 protein: CASSRGTGGSNEQYF. In DNA, the CDR3 is TGCGCCAGCAGCAGAGGGACAGGGGGCTCGAATGAGCAGTACTTC. The chain links TRBV5-1 to TRBJ2-7, with TRBD1 matching over 12 bases. This CDR3 comprises 15 residues. The germline gives CDR1 SGHRS, CDR2 YFSETQ. Trimming cost V 4 bases and J 7 bases; bases outside gene matches: 9. Using reference TRBV5-1 and TRBJ2-7 for the parts outside the CDR3, the full variable domain is KAGVTQTPRYLIKTRGQQVTLSCSPISGHRSVSWYQQTPGQGLQFLFEYFSETQRNKGNFPGRFSGRQFSNSRSEMNVSTLELGDSALYLCASSRGTGGSNEQYFGPGTRLTVT.

CDR3 amino acids: CASSLPVDRDHEQYF. The CDR3 DNA sequence: TGTGCCAGCAGCTTACCGGTCGACAGGGACCACGAGCAGTACTTC. The gene calls are TRBV7-9 and TRBJ2-7; TRBD1 matches 7 bases. This CDR3 has 15 residues. J gave up 5 bases and V 2 bases, and 9 bases lay outside the gene matches. The germline CDR1 and CDR2 sequences are SEHNR and FQNEAQ (reference sequence).

CDR3 sequence: CASSYSTGREQYF. The CDR3 nucleotides read TGTGCCAGCAGTTACTCGACGGGCCGCGAGCAGTACTTC. The chain joins TRBV6-5 to TRBJ2-7; the D is unclear. V gave up 0 bases and J gave up 6 bases, with 9 bases separating them. Germline V lookup: CDR1 MNHEY, CDR2 SVGAGI. This CDR3 region has 13 residues.

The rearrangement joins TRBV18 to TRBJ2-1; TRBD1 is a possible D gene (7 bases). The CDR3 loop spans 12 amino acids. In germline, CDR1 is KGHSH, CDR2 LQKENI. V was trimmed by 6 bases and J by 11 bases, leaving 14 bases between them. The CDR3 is CASSAQGGKQFF. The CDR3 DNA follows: TGTGCCAGCTCGGCCCAGGGGGGTAAGCAGTTCTTC. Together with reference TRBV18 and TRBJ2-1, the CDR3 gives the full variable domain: NAGVMQNPRHLVRRRGQEARLRCSPMKGHSHVYWYRQLPEEGLKFMVYLQKENIIDESGMPKERFSAEFPKEGPSILRIQQVVRGDSAAYFCASSAQGGKQFFGPGTRLTVL.